The 9 T cell receptor beta chains given below trace back to one sample, sequenced in a study of blood T cell repertoires in COVID-19. Generated by immunoSEQ multiplex PCR, the TCRdb table keeps only in-frame clones and is missing some. The top ten hold about 2.5% of the sample, which has 300,000 to 350,000 clones, roughly 87% seen once. Sequencing was carried out using peripheral blood. The origin of the receptors is a man between 18 and 29 years old with active or convalescent COVID-19.

J is TRBJ2-5 and V is TRBV21-1; TRBD2 is the table's D call, not checked against the DNA. TRBV21-1 is recorded as a pseudogene. This CDR3 is built from 19 residues. This chain's CDR3 is CASSTFGTSGGQQKETQYF. CDR3 sequence (DNA): TGTGCCAGCAGCACGTTCGGGACTAGCGGGGGGCAACAAAAAGAGACCCAGTACTTC.

The rearrangement uses TRBV7-6 and TRBJ2-7, with D uncertain. With 2 bases removed from V and 2 bases from J, the gap between germline ends came to 13 bases. This CDR3 is 15 amino acids long. CDR1 and CDR2 from the germline V gene are SGHVS and FNYEAQ. CDR3 bases: TGTGCCAGCAGCTTATCTCGCAGAGGAGCCTACGAGCAGTACTTC. It encodes CASSLSRRGAYEQYF.

The genes are TRBV7-2 and TRBJ2-7, with 10 bases identical to TRBD1. After removal of 4 bases from V and 4 bases from J, the junction contained 10 bases not matched to a gene. The V gene's germline CDR1 is SGHTA and CDR2 FQGNSA. The CDR3 spans 16 residues. CDR3 sequence reads: CASSSPGTGVPYEQYF. DNA for the CDR3: TGTGCCAGCAGCTCTCCAGGGACAGGGGTACCGTACGAGCAGTACTTC.

This chain uses TRBV19 with TRBJ1-6, with D tentatively TRBD1 (5 bases). Germline V gene lookup returns CDR1 LNHDA and CDR2 SQIVND (reference sequence). V was cut by 2 bases and J by 4 bases, with 6 bases left in between. The CDR3 is made up of 14 amino acids. Written as DNA, the CDR3 is TGTGCCAGTAGTATAACAGGATATAATTCACCCCTCCACTTT. It yields the protein CASSITGYNSPLHF.

The sample holds one count of this clone. The V call is TRBV15, the J call TRBJ1-4; 7 nucleotides line up with TRBD1. V dropped 0 bases and J dropped 7; count of bases not matched to a gene: 5. The CDR3 sequence is 15 residues long. Germline CDR1 is LNHNV and CDR2 is YYDKDF (reference sequence). The CDR3 nucleotides read TGTGCCACCAGCAGAGACAGGACAGGTCCTGAAAAACTGTTTTTT. Translation: CATSRDRTGPEKLFF.

The J gene is TRBJ1-4, the V gene TRBV15, with D uncertain. The CDR3 is 14 residues long. The V and J ends lost 0 bases and 7 bases respectively, with 9 bases between them. Germline CDR1 is LNHNV and CDR2 is YYDKDF (reference sequence). The CDR3 here is CATSRDLGGEKLFF. The CDR3 DNA sequence: TGTGCCACCAGCAGAGATCTAGGAGGTGAAAAACTGTTTTTT.

The chain is built from TRBV6-2 or TRBV6-3 and TRBJ1-6; D is unclear. The germline CDR1 and CDR2 sequences are MNHEY and SVGEGT. This CDR3 region has 14 residues. Trimming removed 2 bases from V and 8 bases from J, with 10 bases in between. CDR3 sequence reads: CASSYPPTDSPLHF. The CDR3 DNA reads as TGTGCCAGCAGTTACCCCCCCACGGATTCACCCCTCCACTTT.

This chain connects TRBV20-1 to TRBJ1-2; D unresolved. Trimming took off 7 bases at V and 2 bases at J, with 8 bases between the two ends. Looked up from germline, CDR1 is DFQATT and CDR2 is SNEGSKA (reference sequence). The CDR3 contains 11 residues. The chain's CDR3 is CSGPKNYGYTF. Written as DNA, the CDR3 is TGCAGTGGGCCAAAAAACTATGGCTACACCTTC.

The V gene is TRBV7-2, the J gene TRBJ1-4, with 10 bases identical to TRBD1. The ends lost 5 bases at V and 2 bases at J; junction bases unmatched: 11. This CDR3 region has 18 residues. The germline V gene encodes CDR1 SGHTA and CDR2 FQGNSA. CDR3 sequence (DNA): TGTGCCAGCAGCCCCCGTCCCGGGACAGGGGCCACTAATGAAAAACTGTTTTTT. Translated, it gives CASSPRPGTGATNEKLFF.